What follows is one T cell receptor beta chain and its context. What it recognizes is unknown. The data were obtained in a study of cytomegalovirus exposure and HLA in healthy donors. Whole-study results and caveats: Later, an analysis showed that TCR beta chains associated with HLA were more clonally expanded than others that were equally common. Some TCR beta chains (around 160 of them) were listed as cytomegalovirus-associated. In a later analysis, parvovirus B19, influenza, CMV and Epstein-Barr virus appeared linked to several top co-occurrence clusters.

Researchers ran the PCR with 60 Vbeta and 13 Jbeta primers. In the authors' workflow: A later analysis tallied roughly 77 million unique TCR beta chains, around 9.9 million of them shared. TCRdb's copy holds only in-frame clones and misses some; the assay was immunoSEQ multiplex PCR. Clone size and the V and J calls come from that table; the DNA yielded D and trimming. Found here are approximately 170,000 clones, 68% of them singletons; the top ten hold 1.1% to 1.5%. The germline CDR1 and CDR2 sequences are MDHEN and SYDVKM. This CDR3 has 13 residues. V lost 5 bases and J lost 2, with 9 bases in between.

This sequence originates from a man aged 45-60 years in good health and CMV-seronegative. The V gene is TRBV28, the J gene TRBJ1-2, with D unresolved. Sequenced: PBMCs. CDR3 in DNA: TGTGCCAGCAGTCGCCCACAAAACTATGGCTACACCTTC. Encoded protein: CASSRPQNYGYTF.